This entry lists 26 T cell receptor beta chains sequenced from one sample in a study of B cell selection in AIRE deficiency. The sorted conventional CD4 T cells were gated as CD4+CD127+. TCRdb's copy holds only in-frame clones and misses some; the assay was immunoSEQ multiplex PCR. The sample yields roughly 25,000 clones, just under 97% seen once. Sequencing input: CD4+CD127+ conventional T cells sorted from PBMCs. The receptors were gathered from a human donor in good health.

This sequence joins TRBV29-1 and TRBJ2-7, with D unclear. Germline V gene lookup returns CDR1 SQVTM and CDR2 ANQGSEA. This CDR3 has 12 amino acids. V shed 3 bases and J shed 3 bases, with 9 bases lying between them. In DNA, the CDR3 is TGCAGCGTTGAGTTCCCCAGCTACGAGCAGTACTTC. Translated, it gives CSVEFPSYEQYF.

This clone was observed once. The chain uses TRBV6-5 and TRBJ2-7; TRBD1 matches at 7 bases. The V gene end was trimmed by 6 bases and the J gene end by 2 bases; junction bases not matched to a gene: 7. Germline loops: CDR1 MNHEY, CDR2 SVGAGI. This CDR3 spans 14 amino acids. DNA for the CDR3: TGTGCCAGCAGACGAGGGGGCGAAACCTACGAGCAGTACTTC. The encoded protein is CASRRGGETYEQYF.

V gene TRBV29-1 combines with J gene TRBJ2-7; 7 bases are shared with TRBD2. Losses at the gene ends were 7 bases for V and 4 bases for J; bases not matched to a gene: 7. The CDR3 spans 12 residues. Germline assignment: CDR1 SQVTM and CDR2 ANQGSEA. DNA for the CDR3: TGCAGCGCGGGAGCGGGAACTTACGAGCAGTACTTC. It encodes CSAGAGTYEQYF.

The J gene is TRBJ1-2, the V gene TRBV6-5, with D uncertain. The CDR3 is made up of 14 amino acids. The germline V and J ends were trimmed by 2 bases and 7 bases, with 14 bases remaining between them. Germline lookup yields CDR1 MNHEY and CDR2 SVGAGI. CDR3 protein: CASSYRWTTPGYTF. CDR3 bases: TGTGCCAGCAGTTACCGTTGGACTACCCCTGGCTACACCTTC.

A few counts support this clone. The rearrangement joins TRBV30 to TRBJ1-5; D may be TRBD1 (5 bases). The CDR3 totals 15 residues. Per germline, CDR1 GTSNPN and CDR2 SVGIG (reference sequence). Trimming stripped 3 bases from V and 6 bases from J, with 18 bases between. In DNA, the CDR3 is TGTGCCTGGAGCACGGACATGGGGTTCGGTCAGCCCCAGCATTTT. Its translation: CAWSTDMGFGQPQHF.

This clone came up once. In nucleotides, the CDR3 is TGTGCCAGCAGTGGTACAGGGAGCTCTCATTCACCCCTCCACTTT. Amino acids: CASSGTGSSHSPLHF. This rearrangement joins TRBV6-5 to TRBJ1-6, with D perhaps TRBD1 (6 bases). The CDR3 is made up of 15 amino acids. Germline V gives CDR1 MNHEY, CDR2 SVGAGI. The ends were cut back, 5 bases at V and 8 bases at J, with 16 bases in the middle.

This chain's CDR3 is CASQRGREYEQYF. In DNA, the CDR3 is TGTGCCAGCCAAAGAGGGCGGGAGTACGAGCAGTACTTC. The chain combines TRBV6-5 with TRBJ2-7; TRBD2 matches at 7 bases. The V segment lost 8 bases and the J segment 4 bases; nucleotides outside the gene matches: 8. The germline gives CDR1 MNHEY, CDR2 SVGAGI. The CDR3 has 13 amino acids.

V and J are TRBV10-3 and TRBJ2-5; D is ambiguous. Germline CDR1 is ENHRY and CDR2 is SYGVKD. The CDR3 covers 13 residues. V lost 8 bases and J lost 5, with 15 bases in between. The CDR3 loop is CAIRTATEETQYF. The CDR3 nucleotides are TGTGCCATCCGGACCGCGACGGAGGAGACCCAGTACTTC.

CDR3 protein: CASSSAGLAGAETQYF. The DNA of the CDR3 is TGTGCCAGCAGCTCAGCCGGACTAGCGGGGGCAGAGACCCAGTACTTC. The chain couples TRBV7-9 to TRBJ2-5; 13 nucleotides agree with TRBD2. CDR1 and CDR2 (germline): SEHNR, FQNEAQ (reference sequence). The trim removed 4 bases at V and 4 bases at J, leaving 6 bases unmatched. CDR3 length: 16 amino acids.

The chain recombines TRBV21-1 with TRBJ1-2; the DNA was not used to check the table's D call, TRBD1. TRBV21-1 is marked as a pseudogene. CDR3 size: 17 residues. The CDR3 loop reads CASTSPKGTEGNYGYTF. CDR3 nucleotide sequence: TGTGCCAGCACCAGTCCAAAGGGGACAGAGGGGAACTATGGCTACACCTTC.

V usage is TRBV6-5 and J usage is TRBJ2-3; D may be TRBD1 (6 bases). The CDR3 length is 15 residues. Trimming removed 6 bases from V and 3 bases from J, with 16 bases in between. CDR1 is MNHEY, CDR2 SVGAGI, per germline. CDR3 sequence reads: CASSPDRKPTDTQYF. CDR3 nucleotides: TGTGCCAGCAGCCCAGACAGGAAACCTACAGATACGCAGTATTTT.

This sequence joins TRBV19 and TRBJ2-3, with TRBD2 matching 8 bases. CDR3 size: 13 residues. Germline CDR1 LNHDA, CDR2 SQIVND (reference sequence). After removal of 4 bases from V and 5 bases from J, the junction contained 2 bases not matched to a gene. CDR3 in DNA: TGTGCCAGTAGTAACCTAGCGGGAGATACGCAGTATTTT. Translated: CASSNLAGDTQYF.

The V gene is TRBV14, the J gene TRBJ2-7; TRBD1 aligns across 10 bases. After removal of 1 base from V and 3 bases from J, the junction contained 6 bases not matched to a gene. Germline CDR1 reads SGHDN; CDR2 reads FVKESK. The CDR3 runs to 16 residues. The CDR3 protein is CASSQGRDRGYYEQYF. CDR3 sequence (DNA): TGTGCCAGCAGCCAAGGCCGGGACAGGGGATACTACGAGCAGTACTTC. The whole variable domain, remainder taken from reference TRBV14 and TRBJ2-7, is EAGVTQFPSHSVIEKGQTVTLRCDPISGHDNLYWYRRVMGKEIKFLLHFVKESKQDESGMPNNRFLAERTGGTYSTLKVQPAELEDSGVYFCASSQGRDRGYYEQYFGPGTRLTVT.

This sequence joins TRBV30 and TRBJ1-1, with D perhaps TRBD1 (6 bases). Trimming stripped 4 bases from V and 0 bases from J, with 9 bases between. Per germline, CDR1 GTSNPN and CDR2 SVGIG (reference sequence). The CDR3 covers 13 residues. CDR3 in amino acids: CAWTGAMNTEAFF. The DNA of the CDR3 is TGTGCCTGGACAGGGGCTATGAACACTGAAGCTTTCTTT.

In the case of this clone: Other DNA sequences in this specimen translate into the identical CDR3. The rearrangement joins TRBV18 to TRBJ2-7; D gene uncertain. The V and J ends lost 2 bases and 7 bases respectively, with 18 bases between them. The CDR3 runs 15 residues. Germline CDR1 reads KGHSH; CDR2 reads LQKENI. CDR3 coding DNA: TGTGCCAGCTCACCAACGCTCGACGATCGGGCGGAGCAGTACTTC. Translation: CASSPTLDDRAEQYF.

The CDR3 reads CASSLRVGQPQHF. The CDR3 bases are TGTGCCAGCAGCTTAAGGGTGGGACAGCCCCAGCATTTT. The chain has TRBV11-2 and TRBJ1-5; D not certain. V was pared by 2 bases and J by 7 bases, with 9 bases between. Germline lookup yields CDR1 SGHAT and CDR2 FQNNGV. The CDR3 runs to 13 residues.

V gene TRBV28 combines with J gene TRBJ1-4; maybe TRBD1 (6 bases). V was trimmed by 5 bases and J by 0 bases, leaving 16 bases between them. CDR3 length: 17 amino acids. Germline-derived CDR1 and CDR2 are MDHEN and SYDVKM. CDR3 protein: CASSLQGSIPTNEKLFF. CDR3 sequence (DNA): TGTGCCAGCAGTCTACAGGGATCTATCCCAACTAATGAAAAACTGTTTTTT.

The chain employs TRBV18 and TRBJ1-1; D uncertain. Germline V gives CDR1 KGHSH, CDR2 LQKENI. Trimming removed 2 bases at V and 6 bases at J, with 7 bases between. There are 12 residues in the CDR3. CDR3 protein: CASSPEWAEAFF. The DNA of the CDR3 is TGTGCCAGCTCACCAGAATGGGCTGAAGCTTTCTTT.

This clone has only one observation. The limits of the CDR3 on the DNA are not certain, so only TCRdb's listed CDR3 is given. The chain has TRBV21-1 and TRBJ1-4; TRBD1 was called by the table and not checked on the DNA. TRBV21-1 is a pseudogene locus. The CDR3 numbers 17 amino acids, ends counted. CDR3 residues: CASSKRKVGTGNEKLFF.

Written as DNA, the CDR3 is TGTGCCAGCTCACCACCGTCCGTTTCATACGAGCAGTACTTC. Translating gives CASSPPSVSYEQYF. The J gene is TRBJ2-7, the V gene TRBV18; D is uncertain. Between the trimmed V and J ends, which lost 0 bases and 4 bases, there was a span of 10 bases. In germline, CDR1 is KGHSH, CDR2 LQKENI. The CDR3 has 14 amino acids.

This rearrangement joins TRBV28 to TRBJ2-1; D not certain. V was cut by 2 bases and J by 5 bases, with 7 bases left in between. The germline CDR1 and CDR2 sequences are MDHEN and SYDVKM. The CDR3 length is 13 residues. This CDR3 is CASSLTGNNEQFF. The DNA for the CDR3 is TGTGCCAGCAGTTTAACTGGGAACAATGAGCAGTTCTTC. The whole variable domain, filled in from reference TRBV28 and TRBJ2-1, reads DVKVTQSSRYLVKRTGEKVFLECVQDMDHENMFWYRQDPGLGLRLIYFSYDVKMKEKGDIPEGYSVSREKKERFSLILESASTNQTSMYLCASSLTGNNEQFFGPGTRLTVL.

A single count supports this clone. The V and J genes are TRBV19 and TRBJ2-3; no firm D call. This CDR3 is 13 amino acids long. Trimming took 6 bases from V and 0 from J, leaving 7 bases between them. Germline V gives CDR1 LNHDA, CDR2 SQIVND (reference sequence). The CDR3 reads CASRSDSTDTQYF. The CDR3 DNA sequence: TGTGCCAGTAGGTCGGACAGCACAGATACGCAGTATTTT.

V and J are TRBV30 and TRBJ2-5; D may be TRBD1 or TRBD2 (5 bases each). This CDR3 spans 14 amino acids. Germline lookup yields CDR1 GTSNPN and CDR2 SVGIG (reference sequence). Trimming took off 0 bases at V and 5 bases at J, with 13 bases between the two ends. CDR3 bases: TGTGCCTGGAGTGTACGAAGGGGAGCCGAGACCCAGTACTTC. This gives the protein CAWSVRRGAETQYF.

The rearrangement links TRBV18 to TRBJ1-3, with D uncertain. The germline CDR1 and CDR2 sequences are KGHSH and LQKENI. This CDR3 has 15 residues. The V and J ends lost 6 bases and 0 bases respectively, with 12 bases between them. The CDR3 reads CASSIAGNSGNTIYF. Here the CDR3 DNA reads TGTGCCAGCTCCATCGCAGGCAACTCTGGAAACACCATATATTTT. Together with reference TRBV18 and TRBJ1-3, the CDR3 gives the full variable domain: NAGVMQNPRHLVRRRGQEARLRCSPMKGHSHVYWYRQLPEEGLKFMVYLQKENIIDESGMPKERFSAEFPKEGPSILRIQQVVRGDSAAYFCASSIAGNSGNTIYFGEGSWLTVV.

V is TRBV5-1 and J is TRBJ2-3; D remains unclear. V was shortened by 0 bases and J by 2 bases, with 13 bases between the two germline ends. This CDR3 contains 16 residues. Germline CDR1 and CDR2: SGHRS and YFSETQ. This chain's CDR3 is CASSLVVSISTDTQYF. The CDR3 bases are TGCGCCAGCAGCTTGGTGGTCTCCATCTCCACAGATACGCAGTATTTT.

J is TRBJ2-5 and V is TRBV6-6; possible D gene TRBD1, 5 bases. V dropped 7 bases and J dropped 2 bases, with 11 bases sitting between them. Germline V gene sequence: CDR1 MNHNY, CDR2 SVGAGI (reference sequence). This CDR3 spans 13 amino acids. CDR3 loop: CASTRQPQETQYF. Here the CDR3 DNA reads TGTGCCAGCACGCGACAGCCACAAGAGACCCAGTACTTC.